This T cell receptor (beta chain) is drawn from a study of T cells in Graves' hyperthyroidism and ophthalmopathy. RNA transcripts yielded amplified TCR beta CDR3 regions. The primer set for the first-round RT-PCR of the TCR CDR3 was HTBI. TCRdb recomputed calls from the multiplex PCR reads with MiXCR, one row per CDR3 protein. Of hundreds of thousands of distinct CDR3 sequences listed, over 35% are singletons. The clonotype was recovered from a woman aged 40 to 50 with Graves' hyperthyroidism. Sequenced: blood.

CDR3 protein: CASSYRAGLPYEQYF. The CDR3 nucleotides are TGTGCCAGCAGTTATCGGGCCGGACTCCCCTACGAGCAGTACTTC. The genes are TRBV12-3 or TRBV12-4 and TRBJ2-7; a weak D match, TRBD2 (5 bases). The CDR3 covers 15 residues. V shed 4 bases and J shed 2 bases, with 15 bases lying between them.